This T cell receptor beta chain was sequenced during a study of Ad26.COV2.S vaccination and SARS-CoV-2 variants. V gave up 1 base and J gave up 7 bases; unmatched junction bases: 12. There are 17 residues in the CDR3. Looked up from germline, CDR1 is MGHRA and CDR2 is YSYEKL. This clone was recorded only once. Regarding treatment: roughly 19 received Ad26.COV2.S at low or high dose, single or two shots; roughly 5 received placebo; per-sample allocation not given. The study sampled participants on day 63 after the first vaccine or placebo injection. Wuhan-strain spike was delivered by a replication-incompetent Ad26 vector. Repertoires were generated with immunoSEQ multiplex PCR, while TCRdb's copy carries only in-frame clones and drops some. The table has about 410,000 clones, more than 85% seen once.

This clonotype originated in a person between 18 and 65 years old who received the Ad26.COV2.S COVID-19 vaccine or a placebo. The sequencing here drew on peripheral blood, taken in a trial of Ad26.COV2.S vaccine versus placebo. The chain is built from TRBV4-1 and TRBJ1-4, with 7 bases fitting TRBD1. The CDR3 DNA is TGCGCCAGCAGCCAAGCCGAACTCAGGGGGATTGGTGAAAAACTGTTTTTT. Its translation: CASSQAELRGIGEKLFF.